This passage covers 6 T cell receptor beta chains from one sample sequenced in a study of CD8 T cells in ankylosing spondylitis. TCRdb called the 5' RACE reads again in MiXCR, with one record for every CDR3 protein. The sample includes 190,000 or so distinct CDR3 sequences, 9.5% to 15% of them seen just once. The specimen was blood, either unsorted or a sorted T cell fraction (not recorded which). Receptors were obtained from a male donor with ankylosing spondylitis or in good health (not recorded which).

This clonotype was seen a handful of times. The V gene is TRBV9, the J gene TRBJ1-4, with D perhaps matching TRBD1 (6 bases). The CDR3 length is 14 residues. V was trimmed by 2 bases and J by 8 bases, leaving 13 bases between them. Germline CDR1 is SGDLS and CDR2 is YYNGEE. In nucleotides, the CDR3 is TGTGCCAGCAGCGTGGGGACAACAGGAGAAAAACTGTTTTTT. Its translation is CASSVGTTGEKLFF.

This chain links TRBV6-1 with TRBJ1-2, with D perhaps matching TRBD1 (5 bases). Germline CDR1 reads MNHNS; CDR2 reads SASEGT. Trimming took off 7 bases at V and 8 bases at J, with 11 bases between the two ends. The CDR3 length is 11 residues. CDR3 sequence (DNA): TGTGCCAGCAATTCGGGACCAGGCTACACCTTC. It specifies CASNSGPGYTF.

The chain carries TRBV20-1 and TRBJ2-7, with 7 positions matching TRBD2. J lost 0 bases, V lost 0 bases, and 8 bases had no gene match. The germline gives CDR1 DFQATT, CDR2 SNEGSKA (reference sequence). This CDR3 is built from 16 residues. CDR3 DNA: TGCAGTGCTAGAGATTGGGAGGGAGACAGCTCCTACGAGCAGTACTTC. Protein: CSARDWEGDSSYEQYF.

This chain joins TRBV11-1 and TRBJ2-1; TRBD2 matches at 7 bases. Germline CDR1 is SGHAT and CDR2 is FQDESV (reference sequence). V lost 5 bases, J lost 0 bases, and 16 bases stayed unmatched. This CDR3 is built from 19 residues. The CDR3 bases are TGTGCCAGCAGCCCCCACCGGGCTAGCGGTATTAGCTCCTACAATGAGCAGTTCTTC. It is translated as CASSPHRASGISSYNEQFF. Complete variable domain (other parts from reference TRBV11-1 and TRBJ2-1): EAEVAQSPRYKITEKSQAVAFWCDPISGHATLYWYRQILGQGPELLVQFQDESVVDDSQLPKDRFSAERLKGVDSTLKIQPAELGDSAMYLCASSPHRASGISSYNEQFFGPGTRLTVL.

This clonotype turned up a few times. The chain is built from TRBV5-1 and TRBJ2-2, with 11 bases matching TRBD1. There are 15 residues in the CDR3. Germline-derived CDR1 and CDR2 are SGHRS and YFSETQ. V was clipped by 4 bases and J by 6 bases; unmatched bases: 5. The CDR3 loop is CASSPGTGGPGELFF. The DNA for the CDR3 is TGCGCCAGCAGCCCTGGGACAGGGGGACCCGGGGAGCTGTTTTTT.

The chain joins TRBV12-3 or TRBV12-4 to TRBJ2-2; D not certain. Trimming left V 7 bases short and J 2 bases short, with 8 bases between. This CDR3 is built from 13 residues. CDR3: CASTPLNTGELFF. In nucleotides, the CDR3 is TGTGCCAGCACCCCTTTAAACACCGGGGAGCTGTTTTTT.